These 17 T cell receptor beta chains were sequenced from one sample in a study of blood T cell repertoires in COVID-19. Libraries were prepared by immunoSEQ multiplex PCR; TCRdb keeps only in-frame clonotypes and omits some of them. Of 140,000 to 150,000 clones in the sample, just under 85% were seen once. The sequenced sample consisted of peripheral blood. These receptor sequences come from a middle-aged woman with active or convalescent COVID-19.

The J gene is TRBJ2-1, the V gene TRBV5-6; D is perhaps TRBD1 (6 bases). Germline CDR1 and CDR2: SGHDT and YYEEEE. The ends were cut back, 4 bases at V and 13 bases at J, with 15 bases in the middle. The CDR3 covers 12 residues. The CDR3 loop is CASSRGTMSQFF. For the CDR3, the DNA is TGTGCCAGCAGCCGAGGGACAATGAGTCAGTTCTTC.

V gene TRBV9 combines with J gene TRBJ2-1; 12 positions agree with TRBD2. Trimming took 0 bases from V and 9 from J; bases not matched to a gene: 10. CDR3 size: 17 residues. Germline V gene lookup returns CDR1 SGDLS and CDR2 YYNGEE. The CDR3 region is CASSVGGTSGFFSEQFF. In DNA, the CDR3 is TGTGCCAGCAGCGTAGGCGGGACTAGCGGGTTTTTTAGTGAGCAGTTCTTC.

This sequence joins TRBV28 and TRBJ2-1, with D perhaps matching TRBD1 (6 bases). CDR3 length: 17 amino acids. Germline values: CDR1 MDHEN, CDR2 SYDVKM. The germline V and J ends were trimmed by 3 bases and 8 bases, with 23 bases remaining between them. CDR3 in DNA: TGTGCCAGCAGTTTTAGCCCCGACAGGATCAAAATCCATGAGCAGTTCTTC. As protein: CASSFSPDRIKIHEQFF.

The V call is TRBV7-6, the J call TRBJ2-7; D is unclear. The CDR3 spans 12 residues. V lost 5 bases, J lost 3 bases, and 8 bases lay in between. Per germline, CDR1 SGHVS and CDR2 FNYEAQ. The CDR3 nucleotides are TGTGCCAGCAGCCCGAACATCTACGAGCAGTACTTC. It yields the protein CASSPNIYEQYF. Combining the CDR3 with reference TRBV7-6 and TRBJ2-7 gives the whole variable domain GAGVSQSPRYKVTKRGQDVALRCDPISGHVSLYWYRQALGQGPEFLTYFNYEAQQDKSGLPNDRFSAERPEGSISTLTIQRTEQRDSAMYRCASSPNIYEQYFGPGTRLTVT.

The count of this clone is one. The rearrangement uses TRBV27 and TRBJ2-1, with D uncertain. With 5 bases removed from V and 0 bases from J, the gap between germline ends came to 5 bases. The CDR3 spans 13 residues. CDR1 and CDR2 (germline): MNHEY, SMNVEV (reference sequence). The CDR3: CASSMSSYNEQFF. DNA for the CDR3: TGTGCCAGCAGTATGAGCTCCTACAATGAGCAGTTCTTC.

The CDR3 sequence is CASSPMTGGSNQPQHF. The DNA of the CDR3 is TGTGCCAGCAGCCCGATGACAGGGGGATCCAATCAGCCCCAGCATTTT. This rearrangement joins TRBV27 to TRBJ1-5, with 9 bases identical to TRBD1. Germline CDR1 and CDR2: MNHEY and SMNVEV (reference sequence). The CDR3 runs to 16 residues. With 6 bases clipped from V and 3 bases from J, the junction kept 9 bases outside the gene matches.

This clone was found a few times. The chain couples TRBV5-5 to TRBJ1-1; TRBD1 is a possible D gene (6 bases). The CDR3 length is 14 residues. The germline V and J ends were trimmed by 5 bases and 4 bases, with 15 bases remaining between them. Germline V lookup: CDR1 SGHKS, CDR2 YYEKEE (reference sequence). CDR3 region: CASRSQGLGTEAFF. The CDR3 DNA reads TGTGCCAGCAGATCACAGGGCTTGGGCACTGAAGCTTTCTTT. Full variable domain (rest looked up from reference TRBV5-5 and TRBJ1-1): DAGVTQSPTHLIKTRGQQVTLRCSPISGHKSVSWYQQVLGQGPQFIFQYYEKEERGRGNFPDRFSARQFPNYSSELNVNALLLGDSALYLCASRSQGLGTEAFFGQGTRLTVV.

The chain carries TRBV5-6 and TRBJ1-1, with D uncertain. Trimming took 0 bases from V and 11 from J, leaving 20 bases between them. There are 15 residues in the CDR3. CDR1 and CDR2 from the germline V gene are SGHDT and YYEEEE. CDR3 nucleotides: TGTGCCAGCAGCTTGGGCCGACGGACGACCTGGAGGGCTTTCTTT. This translates into CASSLGRRTTWRAFF.

This rearrangement joins TRBV24-1 to TRBJ2-1, with TRBD2 matching over 8 bases. The CDR3 is made up of 16 amino acids. From germline, CDR1 is KGHDR and CDR2 SFDVKD. Trimming at V came to 0 bases and at J to 7 bases, leaving 7 bases not matched to a gene. The DNA of the CDR3 is TGTGCCACCAGTGATTTGCAAGGGACTAGTAGGAATGAGCAGTTCTTC. It yields the protein CATSDLQGTSRNEQFF.

The chain is built from TRBV28 and TRBJ1-2, with TRBD1 identical over 8 bases. CDR1 is MDHEN, CDR2 SYDVKM, per germline. The ends lost 9 bases at V and 1 base at J; junction bases unmatched: 4. This CDR3 region has 13 residues. Here the CDR3 reads CASLDRGNYGYTF. The CDR3 region has the DNA TGTGCCAGTCTTGACAGGGGTAACTATGGCTACACCTTC.

This chain uses TRBV6-5 with TRBJ1-4; D is possibly TRBD1 (5 bases). The CDR3 has 13 residues. Looked up from germline, CDR1 is MNHEY and CDR2 is SVGAGI. V was trimmed by 10 bases and J by 0 bases, leaving 9 bases between them. This chain's CDR3 is CATSTATNEKLFF. CDR3 nucleotides: TGTGCCACCTCGACAGCAACTAATGAAAAACTGTTTTTT.

The V call is TRBV4-3, the J call TRBJ1-2; the D gene is possibly TRBD1 (6 bases). This CDR3 spans 13 amino acids. Germline lookup yields CDR1 LGHNA and CDR2 YSLEER. V was clipped by 3 bases and J by 6 bases, with 11 bases between them. The CDR3 coding sequence is TGCGCCAGCAGCCACCCAGGGGTAAATGGCTACACCTTC. Protein sequence: CASSHPGVNGYTF.

This rearrangement joins TRBV5-5 to TRBJ1-1; TRBD1 agrees at 8 bases. After removal of 1 base from V and 6 bases from J, the junction contained 11 bases not matched to a gene. Germline V gene data show CDR1 as SGHKS and CDR2 as YYEKEE (reference sequence). This CDR3 comprises 16 residues. Here the CDR3 DNA reads TGTGCCAGCAGCTTGTATGCGGGGACAGGAAGAGCTGAAGCTTTCTTT. It encodes CASSLYAGTGRAEAFF.

The V and J genes are TRBV28 and TRBJ1-1; 8 bases align to TRBD1. Looked up from germline, CDR1 is MDHEN and CDR2 is SYDVKM. V lost 2 bases to trimming and J lost 10 bases; unmatched junction nucleotides: 3. This CDR3 has 12 amino acids. DNA of the CDR3: TGTGCCAGCAGTTTACGGACAGGGTTAGCTTTCTTT. Protein sequence: CASSLRTGLAFF.

This clone was recorded only once. The chain employs TRBV18 and TRBJ2-2; no definite D call. The V gene lost 0 bases and the J gene lost 5 bases, with 10 bases spanning the gap. Germline V gives CDR1 KGHSH, CDR2 LQKENI. CDR3 size: 15 residues. The CDR3 DNA sequence: TGTGCCAGCTCACCACCTCCGACACGTACCGGGGAGCTGTTTTTT. This codes for CASSPPPTRTGELFF.

With regard to this clone: Other DNA sequences in this sample translate to the same CDR3. The rearrangement uses TRBV28 and TRBJ1-1; 7 bases agree with TRBD1. Germline CDR1 reads MDHEN; CDR2 reads SYDVKM. This CDR3 is built from 15 residues. Losses at the gene ends were 3 bases for V and 2 bases for J; bases not matched to a gene: 6. CDR3 region: CASSLTRQGNTEAFF. CDR3 in DNA: TGTGCCAGCAGTTTGACAAGACAGGGAAACACTGAAGCTTTCTTT.

The genes are TRBV4-3 and TRBJ1-1; D possibly corresponds to TRBD1 (5 bases). The germline V and J ends were trimmed by 4 bases and 3 bases, with 21 bases remaining between them. Looked up from germline, CDR1 is LGHNA and CDR2 is YSLEER. The CDR3 totals 17 residues. Here the CDR3 reads CASSLISWSGGYTEAFF. The CDR3 region has the DNA TGCGCCAGCAGCCTGATATCGTGGTCGGGGGGGTACACTGAAGCTTTCTTT.